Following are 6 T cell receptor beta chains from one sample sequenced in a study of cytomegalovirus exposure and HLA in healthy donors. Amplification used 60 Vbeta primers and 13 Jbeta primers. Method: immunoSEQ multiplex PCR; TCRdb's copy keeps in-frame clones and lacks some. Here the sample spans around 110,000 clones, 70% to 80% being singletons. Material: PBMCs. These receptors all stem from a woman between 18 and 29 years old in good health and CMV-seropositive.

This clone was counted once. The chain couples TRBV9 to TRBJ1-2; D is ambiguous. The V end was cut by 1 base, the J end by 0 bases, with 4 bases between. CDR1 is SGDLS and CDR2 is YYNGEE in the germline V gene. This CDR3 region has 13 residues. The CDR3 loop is CASSVIANYGYTF. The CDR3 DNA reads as TGTGCCAGCAGCGTAATAGCTAACTATGGCTACACCTTC. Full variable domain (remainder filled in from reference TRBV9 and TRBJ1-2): DSGVTQTPKHLITATGQRVTLRCSPRSGDLSVYWYQQSLDQGLQFLIQYYNGEERAKGNILERFSAQQFPDLHSELNLSSLELGDSALYFCASSVIANYGYTFGSGTRLTVV.

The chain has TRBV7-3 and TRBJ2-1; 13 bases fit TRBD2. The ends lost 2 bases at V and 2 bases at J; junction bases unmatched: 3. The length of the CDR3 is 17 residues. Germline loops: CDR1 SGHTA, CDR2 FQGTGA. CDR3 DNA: TGTGCCAGCAGCTTACATACTAGCGGGAGGGCCTACAATGAGCAGTTCTTC. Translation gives CASSLHTSGRAYNEQFF.

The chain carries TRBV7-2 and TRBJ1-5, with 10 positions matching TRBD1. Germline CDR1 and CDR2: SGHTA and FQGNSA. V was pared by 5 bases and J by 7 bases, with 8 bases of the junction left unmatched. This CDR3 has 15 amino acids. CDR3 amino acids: CASSRRQGAGQPQHF. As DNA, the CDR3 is TGTGCCAGCAGCAGACGACAGGGGGCAGGGCAGCCCCAGCATTTT.

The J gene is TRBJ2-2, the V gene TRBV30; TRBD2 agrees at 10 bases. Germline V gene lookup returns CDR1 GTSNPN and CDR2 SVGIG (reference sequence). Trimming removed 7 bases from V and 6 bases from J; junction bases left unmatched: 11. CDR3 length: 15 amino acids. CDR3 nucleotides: TGTGCCTCACTCAGCGGGAGGGCCTGGGCCGGGGAGCTGTTTTTT. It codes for CASLSGRAWAGELFF.

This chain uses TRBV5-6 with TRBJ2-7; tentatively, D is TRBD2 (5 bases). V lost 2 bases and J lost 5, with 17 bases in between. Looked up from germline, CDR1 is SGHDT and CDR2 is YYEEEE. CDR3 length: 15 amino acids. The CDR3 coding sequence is TGTGCCAGCAGCTTCCCTTCACTAGTCCAGGACGAGCAGTACTTC. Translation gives CASSFPSLVQDEQYF.

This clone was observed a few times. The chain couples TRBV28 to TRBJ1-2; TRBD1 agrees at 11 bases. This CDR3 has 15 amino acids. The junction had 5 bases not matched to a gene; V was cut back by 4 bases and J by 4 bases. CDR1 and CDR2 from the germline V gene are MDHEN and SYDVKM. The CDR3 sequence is CASSSGTGGSYGYTF. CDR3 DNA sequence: TGTGCCAGCAGTTCGGGGACAGGGGGTAGCTATGGCTACACCTTC.